This TCR beta chain was retrieved from a study of blood T cell repertoires in COVID-19. Study details: Samples of COVID-19 (acute and convalescent) were obtained from the United States, Italy and Spain. PBMCs, B-cell-depleted T cells, or T cells provided the cDNA or gDNA that made up the material.

Germline V CDR1 and CDR2: LNHDA, SQIVND (reference sequence). The CDR3 runs to 15 residues. Trimming left V 7 bases short and J 3 bases short, with 19 bases between. Enrolment of Seattle patients took place during active infection, and they were followed longitudinally. Original processing notes: Reference gene primer amplification in the assay estimated nucleated cell counts. TCRdb's copy holds only in-frame clones and misses some; the assay was immunoSEQ multiplex PCR. The V and J calls and clone size are taken from that table; D and trimming were inferred from the DNA. The sample records tens of thousands of clones, about 74% being singletons.

The sample was peripheral blood. The rearrangement joins TRBV19 to TRBJ2-7; possibly TRBD1 for D (5 bases). This clonotype was sampled from a man aged 65-85 years with COVID-19, enrolled during active disease. The CDR3 DNA sequence: TGTGCCAGTAAAGAGGTGGGGCAGGGCGGCTACGAGCAGTACTTC. Residues: CASKEVGQGGYEQYF.